These 18 T cell receptor beta chains share one sample of origin, sequenced in a study of blood T cell repertoires in COVID-19. Assay: immunoSEQ multiplex PCR; the TCRdb copy retains only in-frame clones and omits some. The data hold 300,000 to 400,000 clones, with more than 85% observed a single time. The sample consisted of peripheral blood. All receptors derive from a human donor in a cohort sampled during active COVID-19.

V gene TRBV10-3 combines with J gene TRBJ2-5; 9 bases fit TRBD1. The CDR3 length is 14 residues. Unmatched junction bases numbered 9, after V lost 8 bases and J lost 5 bases. Germline CDR1 and CDR2: ENHRY and SYGVKD. The CDR3 nucleotides are TGTGCCATCTCCGGGACAGGGAGGGGGGAGACCCAGTACTTC. This sequence encodes CAISGTGRGETQYF.

The J gene is TRBJ1-4, the V gene TRBV12-3 or TRBV12-4, with 7 positions matching TRBD1. Germline trimming cut 8 bases from V and 4 bases from J; bases unmatched to any gene: 4. The CDR3 is 13 amino acids. CDR3 loop: CASLQGINEKLFF. As DNA, the CDR3 is TGTGCCAGCCTACAGGGGATTAATGAAAAACTGTTTTTT.

The V and J genes are TRBV6-4 and TRBJ1-2; TRBD1 aligns across 9 bases. V lost 4 bases and J lost 4; bases outside the gene matches: 13. The CDR3 sequence is 17 residues long. Germline V lookup: CDR1 MRHNA, CDR2 SNTAGT. The CDR3, as DNA: TGTGCCAGCAGTGCCCTGACAGGGGGACGTTGGGGCTATGGCTACACCTTC. Residues: CASSALTGGRWGYGYTF.

The V gene is TRBV5-1, the J gene TRBJ2-5, with TRBD2 identical over 13 bases. The CDR3 contains 15 residues. Germline V gene lookup returns CDR1 SGHRS and CDR2 YFSETQ. V lost 5 bases and J lost 3; bases outside the gene matches: 4. Here the CDR3 reads CASSSGLAGEETQYF. CDR3 bases: TGCGCCAGCAGTTCTGGACTAGCGGGGGAAGAGACCCAGTACTTC.

The chain is built from TRBV24-1 and TRBJ1-5; TRBD1 matches 8 bases. Germline trimming cut 3 bases from V and 7 bases from J; bases unmatched to any gene: 10. Germline V gene data show CDR1 as KGHDR and CDR2 as SFDVKD. The CDR3 length is 16 residues. In DNA, the CDR3 is TGTGCCACCAGTGATCGACAGGGGAGTTTAATGCAGCCCCAGCATTTT. Its protein product is CATSDRQGSLMQPQHF.

This clone was picked up a small number of times. The V and J genes are TRBV27 and TRBJ1-1; a possible D gene is TRBD1 (6 bases). CDR3 length: 14 amino acids. Per the germline V gene, CDR1 is MNHEY and CDR2 is SMNVEV (reference sequence). V dropped 2 bases and J dropped 5 bases, with 12 bases sitting between them. This CDR3 is CASSLAGGATEAFF. The CDR3 DNA follows: TGTGCCAGCAGTTTAGCCGGGGGGGCGACTGAAGCTTTCTTT.

The chain recombines TRBV28 with TRBJ2-5; the match to TRBD1 covers 10 bases. This CDR3 has 15 amino acids. Germline V gives CDR1 MDHEN, CDR2 SYDVKM. The V gene end was trimmed by 7 bases and the J gene end by 5 bases; junction bases not matched to a gene: 10. This chain's CDR3 is CASTSPTGGGETQYF. CDR3 DNA: TGTGCCAGCACCTCTCCGACAGGGGGCGGGGAGACCCAGTACTTC.

Comments on this clone: The junction does not match germline at one end; this may be a read error. This chain links TRBV5-1 with TRBJ1-4, with D uncertain. Germline V gene sequence: CDR1 SGHRS, CDR2 YFSETQ. The CDR3 spans 15 residues. As DNA, the CDR3 is TGCGCCAGCAGCCCGCGGGGAGGCGACTATGAAGAACTGTTTTTT. As protein: CASSPRGGDYEELFF.

This clone is a singleton in its sample. This chain joins TRBV5-1 and TRBJ1-1; D gene ambiguous. The V gene lost 3 bases and the J gene lost 1 base, with 13 bases spanning the gap. Germline CDR1 and CDR2: SGHRS and YFSETQ. CDR3 length: 15 amino acids. For the CDR3, the DNA is TGCGCCAGCAGCTCGCCTTCCGGGTCGAACACTGAAGCTTTCTTT. It is translated as CASSSPSGSNTEAFF.

The genes are TRBV18 and TRBJ2-7, with no clear D. Germline CDR1 reads KGHSH; CDR2 reads LQKENI. V dropped 1 base and J dropped 3 bases, with 4 bases sitting between them. The CDR3 sequence is 12 residues long. This CDR3 is CASSPLNYEQYF. CDR3 DNA: TGTGCCAGCTCACCACTTAACTACGAGCAGTACTTC.

The CDR3 spells CASSTVVFSEQFF. The CDR3 region has the DNA TGTGCCAGCAGCACCGTTGTCTTCAGTGAGCAGTTCTTC. This chain joins TRBV6-5 and TRBJ2-1, with D uncertain. CDR1 is MNHEY, CDR2 SVGAGI, per germline. There are 13 residues in the CDR3. V lost 6 bases, J lost 9 bases, and 15 bases lay in between.

This chain uses TRBV4-1 with TRBJ2-5, with D perhaps TRBD2 (6 bases). The V gene's germline CDR1 is MGHRA and CDR2 YSYEKL. This CDR3 has 19 residues. Trimming left V 4 bases short and J 0 bases short, with 24 bases between. In nucleotides, the CDR3 is TGCGCCAGCAGCCCCTATGGGGGGATCTCTGGACCTTACCAAGAGACCCAGTACTTC. Translating gives CASSPYGGISGPYQETQYF.

The V gene is TRBV6-5, the J gene TRBJ2-1; 12 bases match TRBD2. The V gene end was trimmed by 8 bases and the J gene end by 6 bases; junction bases not matched to a gene: 8. Germline V gives CDR1 MNHEY, CDR2 SVGAGI. The CDR3 is 15 residues long. The DNA for the CDR3 is TGTGCCAGCCGATGGACTAGCGGGGTTGGCAATGAGCAGTTCTTC. It specifies CASRWTSGVGNEQFF.

The rearrangement joins TRBV6-5 to TRBJ2-2; 8 bases are a match to TRBD2. From germline, CDR1 is MNHEY and CDR2 SVGAGI. Trimming removed 6 bases from V and 5 bases from J; junction bases left unmatched: 5. This CDR3 has 14 residues. The CDR3 DNA sequence: TGTGCCAGCAGGAGCGGGAGAGAAACCGGGGAGCTGTTTTTT. Translated, it gives CASRSGRETGELFF.

As to this clone: At one end the junction does not follow the germline gene, possibly because of a read error. V and J are TRBV6-6 and TRBJ2-1, with 8 bases fitting TRBD1. CDR3 length equals 15 residues. Germline loops: CDR1 MNHNY, CDR2 SVGAGI (reference sequence). The CDR3 protein is CACRKPGQDPNEQFF. CDR3 coding DNA: TGTGCCTGCAGGAAGCCGGGACAGGACCCCAATGAGCAGTTCTTC.

The chain recombines TRBV7-9 with TRBJ1-5, with TRBD1 matching over 7 bases. The CDR3 is 14 residues long. The germline gives CDR1 SEHNR, CDR2 FQNEAQ (reference sequence). The V gene end was trimmed by 4 bases and the J gene end by 1 base; junction bases not matched to a gene: 1. The CDR3 nucleotides read TGTGCCAGCAGCTCAGGGGGAAGCAATCAGCCCCAGCATTTT. The encoded protein is CASSSGGSNQPQHF.

In its sample, this clone was seen a few times. This rearrangement joins TRBV25-1 to TRBJ1-4, with TRBD1 matching 9 bases. Per the germline V gene, CDR1 is MGHDK and CDR2 is SYGVNS. This CDR3 contains 16 residues. V was clipped by 3 bases and J by 8 bases; unmatched bases: 10. The CDR3 bases are TGTGCCAGCAGTGACAGTACAGGGGGCGCCGGCGAAAAACTGTTTTTT. This gives the protein CASSDSTGGAGEKLFF.

V and J are TRBV9 and TRBJ2-3; no clear D. The germline CDR1 and CDR2 sequences are SGDLS and YYNGEE. V was trimmed by 2 bases and J by 3 bases, leaving 13 bases between them. The CDR3 consists of 15 residues. This CDR3 reads CASSVLFYETDTQYF. CDR3 bases: TGTGCCAGCAGCGTCCTCTTCTACGAAACAGATACGCAGTATTTT. Together with reference TRBV9 and TRBJ2-3, the CDR3 gives the full variable domain: DSGVTQTPKHLITATGQRVTLRCSPRSGDLSVYWYQQSLDQGLQFLIQYYNGEERAKGNILERFSAQQFPDLHSELNLSSLELGDSALYFCASSVLFYETDTQYFGPGTRLTVL.